Listed below are T cell receptor beta chains from one sample, sequenced in a study of blood T cell repertoires in COVID-19. Assay used: immunoSEQ multiplex PCR; TCRdb lists only in-frame clones, some missing. Among under 450,000 clones listed, roughly 87% were seen once. Sample: PBMCs or T cells enriched from blood (not recorded which). Receptors originate from a woman aged 30 to 39 who had recovered from COVID-19. Each CDR3 is given with its conserved first and last residue. The order of the fields is D gene, clone size, V gene, J gene, CDR3 DNA, CDR3 protein. A D gene is named only where the DNA matches it firmly. Only part of the rows carry a size: once, few, many, or a class if the clone is expanded.

.	.	TRBV28	TRBJ2-7	TGTGCCAGCAGTTTACCTGGGACAAGCCTACCCTACGAGCAGTACTTC	CASSLPGTSLPYEQYF
TRBD2	.	TRBV4-1	TRBJ2-3	TGCGCCAGCAGCACCCAGACTAGCGGAACAGATACGCAGTATTTT	CASSTQTSGTDTQYF
.	.	TRBV27	TRBJ1-1	TGTGCCAGCGGCCCGGGGGGGACTGAAGCTTTCTTT	CASGPGGTEAFF
TRBD1	.	TRBV7-9	TRBJ1-2	TGTGCCAGCAGCTTAGCGGGACAGGGTCCCCTCTATGGCTACACCTTC	CASSLAGQGPLYGYTF
TRBD1	once	TRBV7-9	TRBJ2-6	TGTGCCAGCAGCTTCTACACGCAGGGGGCGGGTGGGGCCAACGTCCTGACTTTC	CASSFYTQGAGGANVLTF
.	.	TRBV30	TRBJ1-2	TGTGCCTGGGGGGCAGGCCCCTATGGCTACACCTTC	CAWGAGPYGYTF
.	.	TRBV6-6	TRBJ2-7	TGTGCCAGCAGGTCACAGGGAACGTCCTACGAGCAGTACTTC	CASRSQGTSYEQYF
TRBD1	.	TRBV24-1	TRBJ2-7	TGTGCCACCAGTGAACCGGGACAGGGAATGGGGGAGCAGTACTTC	CATSEPGQGMGEQYF
TRBD2	.	TRBV29-1	TRBJ2-7	TGCAGCGTACCCAGCGGGGGCGGGTACGAGCAGTACTTC	CSVPSGGGYEQYF
.	.	TRBV4-1	TRBJ2-3	TGCGCCAGCAGCCAAGATAGCGGTTGGGATACGCAGTATTTT	CASSQDSGWDTQYF
.	.	TRBV6-1	TRBJ1-2	TGTGCCAGCAGTGAATCGTTTTCGAACTATGGCTACACCTTC	CASSESFSNYGYTF
TRBD2	.	TRBV6-5	TRBJ2-3	TGTGCCAGCAGGGTAGCGGGAGTGGTGGCAGATACGCAGTATTTT	CASRVAGVVADTQYF
TRBD2	.	TRBV9	TRBJ2-7	TGTGCCAGCAGCCCGGGGACTAGCTGGTACGAGCAGTACTTC	CASSPGTSWYEQYF
.	.	TRBV30	TRBJ1-1	TGTGCCTGGACAGTGTTCATGAACACTGAAGCTTTCTTT	CAWTVFMNTEAFF
.	.	TRBV9	TRBJ2-5	TGTGCCAGCAACGAGGGTAGCCCACAAGAGACCCAGTACTTC	CASNEGSPQETQYF
TRBD2	.	TRBV29-1	TRBJ2-3	TGCAGCGTTGTCCGAGCTCGGGGGGGACCGAGCACAGATACGCAGTATTTT	CSVVRARGGPSTDTQYF
.	.	TRBV12-5	TRBJ1-2	TGTGCTAGTGGTTTGGGGACAAGTAACTATGGCTACACCTTC	CASGLGTSNYGYTF
TRBD1	.	TRBV7-9	TRBJ1-5	TGTGCCAGCAGCAGACAGGGGGTATCTCAGCCCCAGCATTTT	CASSRQGVSQPQHF
TRBD1	once	TRBV15	TRBJ2-5	TGTGCCACCAGCAGAGTGCGGTATTGGCAGGGGGCTAAGACCCAGTACTTC	CATSRVRYWQGAKTQYF
.	.	TRBV7-6	TRBJ1-1	TGTGCCAGCAGCTTACCCAGGGAGGGGAACACTGAAGCTTTCTTT	CASSLPREGNTEAFF
TRBD1	.	TRBV4-1	TRBJ1-2	TGCGCCAGCAGCCTGTTGGACAGGGAGCATGGCTACACCTTC	CASSLLDREHGYTF
.	.	TRBV7-9	TRBJ1-2	TGTGCCAGCAGCCCAGTGGACAGCTATGGCTACACCTTC	CASSPVDSYGYTF
TRBD2	.	TRBV7-6	TRBJ2-7	TGTGCCAGCAGCTTATACGGCGGGGGTGGCGAGCAGTACTTC	CASSLYGGGGEQYF
.	.	TRBV28	TRBJ2-2	TGTGCCAGCAGTCTCGCGGGACTGACCGGGGAGCTGTTTTTT	CASSLAGLTGELFF
TRBD2	.	TRBV5-1	TRBJ2-2	TGCGCCAGCTGTTCGACTAGCGGGAGTTCCACCGGGGAGCTGTTTTTT	CASCSTSGSSTGELFF
TRBD2	few	TRBV4-2	TRBJ2-7	TGTGCCAGCTCCCCTGCTGCGGGAGAGGCGAGCGAGCAGTACTTC	CASSPAAGEASEQYF
TRBD1	few	TRBV12-3/TRBV12-4	TRBJ1-1	TGTGCCAGCCGAAGGACAGGCCCCACTGAAGCTTTCTTT	CASRRTGPTEAFF
.	.	TRBV4-2	TRBJ2-1	TGTGCCAGCAGCCAAGAGGTACAGCAAAGCTCCTACAATGAGCAGTTCTTC	CASSQEVQQSSYNEQFF
TRBD1	.	TRBV6-5	TRBJ1-2	TGTGCGGTTGGACAGGGAAACTATGGCTACACCTTC	CAVGQGNYGYTF
TRBD2	.	TRBV3-1/TRBV3-2	TRBJ2-1	TGTGCCAGCAGCCAAGGACGGAACGGGGGGGCACGTGAGCAGTTCTTC	CASSQGRNGGAREQFF
TRBD2	.	TRBV29-1	TRBJ2-7	TGCAGCGTTGGGACTAGCGGGAGTTACGAGCAGTACTTC	CSVGTSGSYEQYF
TRBD1	.	TRBV5-1	TRBJ1-5	TGCGCCAGCAGCCTGGGGGGACAGGGAGATCAGCCCCAGCATTTT	CASSLGGQGDQPQHF
.	.	TRBV1	TRBJ2-7	TGCACCAGCAGCCAAGATAAAGCGGGAGGCCCATTAAGCTCCTACGAGCAGTACTTC	CTSSQDKAGGPLSSYEQYF
.	.	TRBV6-5	TRBJ1-2	TGTGCCAGCAGTCCCTGGGACACCCGCTATGGCTACACCTTC	CASSPWDTRYGYTF
.	.	TRBV4-1	TRBJ2-7	TGCGCCAGCAGCCAAGGTCTAGCCTACGAGCAGTACTTC	CASSQGLAYEQYF
.	few	TRBV27	TRBJ2-3	TGTGCCAGCAGTCGTCGAGCAGGGGTCACAGATACGCAGTATTTT	CASSRRAGVTDTQYF
TRBD2	.	TRBV9	TRBJ2-1	TGTGCCAGCAGCCCCAGAAGCGGGATGGATAAGCAGTTCTTC	CASSPRSGMDKQFF
TRBD1	.	TRBV9	TRBJ1-3	TGTGCCAGCAGCGCCCGACAGGGCCCCTCTGGAAACACCATATATTTT	CASSARQGPSGNTIYF
.	.	TRBV28	TRBJ2-2	TGTGCCACCCGTCGTGGGTTCGGGAGCACCGGGGAGCTGTTTTTT	CATRRGFGSTGELFF